Each of the 5 T cell receptor beta chains below was sequenced from the same sample in a study of technical replicates of blood from a few donors. TCRdb keeps only in-frame clones here, not all; method: immunoSEQ multiplex PCR. This sample has 75,000 to 90,000 clones, with around 95% found just once. Sequences were obtained from T cells isolated from PBMCs. The origin of the receptors is a human donor in good health.

This clone occurred once. J is TRBJ2-5 and V is TRBV5-4; D not certain. The CDR3 has 11 amino acids. Germline V lookup: CDR1 SGHNT, CDR2 YYREEE (reference sequence). The V and J ends lost 2 bases and 5 bases respectively, with 4 bases between them. This CDR3 is CASSFGETQYF. The DNA for the CDR3 is TGTGCCAGCAGCTTCGGGGAGACCCAGTACTTC.

V gene TRBV5-4 combines with J gene TRBJ1-1; possible D gene TRBD1, 5 bases. The germline CDR1 and CDR2 sequences are SGHNT and YYREEE (reference sequence). V dropped 5 bases and J dropped 3 bases, with 17 bases sitting between them. The CDR3 contains 15 residues. The DNA for the CDR3 is TGTGCCAGCAGTCAGAGGAGCCGGGGGGACACTGAAGCTTTCTTT. Translation gives CASSQRSRGDTEAFF.

Concerning this clone: This CDR3 is also generated by other DNA sequences in the sample. The chain combines TRBV19 with TRBJ2-6; D unclear. V was pared by 2 bases and J by 0 bases, with 2 bases between. The CDR3 spans 14 residues. The V gene's germline CDR1 is LNHDA and CDR2 SQIVND (reference sequence). CDR3 coding DNA: TGTGCCAGTAGTATATACTCTGGGGCCAACGTCCTGACTTTC. Its protein product is CASSIYSGANVLTF. Looking up the rest from reference TRBV19 and TRBJ2-6 gives the full variable domain: DGGITQSPKYLFRKEGQNVTLSCEQNLNHDAMYWYRQDPGQGLRLIYYSQIVNDFQKGDIAEGYSVSREKKESFPLTVTSAQKNPTAFYLCASSIYSGANVLTFGAGSRLTVL.

The chain carries TRBV30 and TRBJ2-1; 8 bases map to TRBD2. The CDR3 is 14 amino acids. Germline values: CDR1 GTSNPN, CDR2 SVGIG (reference sequence). Unmatched junction bases numbered 8, after V lost 2 bases and J lost 8 bases. The CDR3 protein is CAWSPGGPRDEQFF. The CDR3 region has the DNA TGTGCCTGGAGTCCGGGAGGGCCGCGCGATGAGCAGTTCTTC.

V is TRBV29-1 and J is TRBJ2-4; D possibly corresponds to TRBD1 (6 bases). Per germline, CDR1 SQVTM and CDR2 ANQGSEA. Trimming pared 2 bases from V and 2 bases from J, leaving 10 bases between. The CDR3 totals 14 residues. CDR3 bases: TGCAGCGTTGAAACAGGGATGACCAAAAACATTCAGTACTTC. Translated: CSVETGMTKNIQYF.